This TCR beta chain is from a study of identical twins (dated by TCRdb to the mid-2010s). With respect to the entire study: The study deep-sequenced TCR alpha and beta repertoires from monozygotic twins, unrelated adults of various ages and cord blood to test whether fetal clonotypes persist. To rule out contamination, the twin experiments were replicated at different times with different library preparation protocols.

Libraries were prepared through 5' RACE. Instrument on record: Illumina HiSeq 2000. Template switching introduced a universal primer binding site; the final cDNA contained a unique molecular identifier, enabling accurate counting of TCR cDNA molecules. Specific primers in the conserved constant-segment region were used to synthesize first-strand cDNA for TCR alpha and beta chains. To control for contamination, every cDNA library carried two barcodes: a SMART-Mk sample barcode plus Illumina barcodes. TruSeq adapter sequences and Illumina sample barcodes were added in two successive PCR steps. The TCR alpha and beta cDNA libraries were sequenced on the Illumina HiSeq platform using custom primers. Concerning the study's data processing: Unique molecular identifiers were extracted from raw reads with MiGEC, and CDR3 positions were determined with MiXCR. For each individual, recombination models were inferred using an EM algorithm with the repgenHMM and IGoR tools. The tcR package in R was used for shared clonotype analysis, with sharing normalized by the product of cloneset sizes. Out-of-frame nonproductive sequences were analyzed to study raw recombination free of thymic and clonal selection effects. TCRdb trimmed the raw reads at Q25, called clones with MiXCR and kept productive beta chains. CDR3 protein sequences are deduplicated, and each keeps its most common genes and DNA. The authors' filters were not applied to this entry. This sample comprises 1.5 million to 2 million distinct CDR3 sequences, about 32% of them detected only once. The ten largest clones capture about 0.27% of the sample.

Only healthy Caucasian donors were included. Results and caveats for the whole study, not just this receptor: Compared with coincidental sharing between unrelated individuals, an excess of low generation-probability sequences was observed among out-of-frame TCR alpha sequences shared between twins. Because the same donors could not be followed over many years, conclusions were based on cross-sectional statistical analysis. In beta out-of-frame sequences, excess twin sharing was weaker, because having fewer shared sequences lowered the signal-to-noise ratio. Out-of-frame TCR alpha sharing in monozygotic twins was systematically underestimated by recombination models, whereas sharing between unrelated individuals was in agreement with the recombination models. Invariant T cells such as MAIT and iNKT could partly confound zero-insertion analyses, although diverse VJ usage argued against such confounding for most clonotypes. Fewer insertions were carried by abundant cord blood beta clonotypes; a weaker similar trend was observed in young adult naive repertoires, while no such trend was observed in memory repertoires.

This clonotype was seen more than once but under ten times. The antigen this receptor binds is unknown. Base qualities are not recorded, but no much larger clone differs from it by a single base. The trim is 0 bases for V and 2 bases for J, with a gap of 14 bases between the germline ends. Looking up the germline V gene yields CDR1 LGHNA and CDR2 YNFKEQ. The CDR3 goes from the cysteine to the phenylalanine over 16 residues. Of all the DNA, just the CDR3 is kept, 48 bases in frame from base 1. This receptor was identified in a newborn girl in good health. The sequence is built from TRBV4-2 and TRBJ2-7; TRBD1 is possibly the D segment (5 matching bases). Sequencing was carried out using cord blood. CDR3 protein: CASSQDAPVGAYEQYF. The bases read TGTGCCAGCAGCCAAGACGCCCCCGTAGGGGCCTACGAGCAGTACTTC.